This T cell receptor (beta chain) appears in the sequencing data of a study of blood T cell repertoires in COVID-19. Authors' data handling: Reference gene primers were amplified, and this amplification served to estimate nucleated cell counts. Generated by immunoSEQ multiplex PCR, the TCRdb table keeps only in-frame clones and is missing some. That table furnishes V, J and clone size, whereas the DNA furnished D and trimming. The repertoire consists of approximately 50,000 clones, with approximately 90% occurring once and the leading ten covering about 6%. With V trimmed by 5 bases and J by 0 bases, 3 bases remained unmatched. The CDR3 extends over 15 amino acids. The germline V gene has CDR1 SGHNT and CDR2 YENEEA.

The V gene is TRBV11-3, the J gene TRBJ2-7; 11 nucleotides match TRBD2. The receptor was isolated from a man aged 35-49 years with acute or convalescent COVID-19. The specimen sequenced was peripheral blood. CDR3 sequence reads: CASSLGTSGSYEQYF. Here the CDR3 DNA reads TGTGCCAGCAGCCTAGGGACTAGCGGCTCCTACGAGCAGTACTTC.